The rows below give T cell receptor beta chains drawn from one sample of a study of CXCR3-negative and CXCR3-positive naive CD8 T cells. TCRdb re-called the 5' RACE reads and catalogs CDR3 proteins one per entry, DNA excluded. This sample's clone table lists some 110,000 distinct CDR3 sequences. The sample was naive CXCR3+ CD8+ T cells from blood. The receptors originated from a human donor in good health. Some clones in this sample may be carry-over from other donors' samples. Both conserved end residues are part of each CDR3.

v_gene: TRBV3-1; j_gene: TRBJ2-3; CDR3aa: CASSPRASEHPQDTQYF
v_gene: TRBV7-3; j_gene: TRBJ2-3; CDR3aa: CASSLTKASGGASDTQYF
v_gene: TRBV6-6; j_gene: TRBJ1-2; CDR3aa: CASSYGQGADGYTF
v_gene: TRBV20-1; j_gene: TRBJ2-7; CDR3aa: CSARGTDYEQYF
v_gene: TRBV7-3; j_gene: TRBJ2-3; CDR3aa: CASRASGTDTQYF
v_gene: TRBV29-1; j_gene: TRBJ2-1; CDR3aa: CSVNRQGPPNEQFF
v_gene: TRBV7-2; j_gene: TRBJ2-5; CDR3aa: CASSPGWRGEETQYF
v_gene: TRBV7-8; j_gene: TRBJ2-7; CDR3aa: CASSPESAGTFYEEYF
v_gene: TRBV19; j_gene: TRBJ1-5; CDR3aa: CASDGKGQPQHF
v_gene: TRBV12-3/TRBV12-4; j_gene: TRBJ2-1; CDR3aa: CASSLVGTGSNNEQFF
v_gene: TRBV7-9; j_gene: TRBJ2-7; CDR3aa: CASSRGQTYEQYF
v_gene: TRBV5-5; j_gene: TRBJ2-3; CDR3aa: CASSYFSGRSGTDTQYF
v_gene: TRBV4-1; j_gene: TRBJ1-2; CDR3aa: CASSQEVAGDGCTF
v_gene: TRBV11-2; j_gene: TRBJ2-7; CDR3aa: CASSLGSGPSYEQYF
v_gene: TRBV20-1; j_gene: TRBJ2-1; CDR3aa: CSAREVGQSYNEQFF
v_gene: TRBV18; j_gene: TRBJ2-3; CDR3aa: CATGRDRQTTDTQYF
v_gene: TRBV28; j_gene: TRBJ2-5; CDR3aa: CASSANRGQETQYF
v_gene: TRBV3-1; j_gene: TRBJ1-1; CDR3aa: CASTLEDRGEALF
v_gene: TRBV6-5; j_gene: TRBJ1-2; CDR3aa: CASSYSETPGAYGYTF
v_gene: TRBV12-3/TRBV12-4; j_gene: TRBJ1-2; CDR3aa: CASRTGDLYGYTF
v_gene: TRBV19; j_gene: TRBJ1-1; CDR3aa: CASSISGQGEAFF
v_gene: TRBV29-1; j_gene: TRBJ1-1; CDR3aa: CSVEQGTEAFF
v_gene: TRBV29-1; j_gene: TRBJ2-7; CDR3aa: CSAYGQAYEQYF
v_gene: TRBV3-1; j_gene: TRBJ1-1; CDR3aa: CASSHQTGWNTEAFF
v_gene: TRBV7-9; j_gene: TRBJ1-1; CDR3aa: CASQDMGSGNTEAFF